The rows below give T cell receptor beta chains drawn from one sample of a study of shared clonotypes between healthy human individuals. Assay: immunoSEQ multiplex PCR; the TCRdb copy retains only in-frame clones and omits some. Seen here are a few hundred thousand clones, 95% to 98% observed once, and the top ten hold 0.055% to 0.07%. The material sequenced was naive CD4+ T cells sorted from blood. All receptors come from a woman aged 25 to 39 in good health. CDR3s leave out the opening cysteine and the closing phenylalanine or tryptophan. Fields, in order: V gene, J gene, CDR3 protein.

>TRBV7-8|TRBJ2-6
ASSSTSGTGAPGANVLT
>TRBV5-6|TRBJ1-5
ASSESPGLYSNQPQH
>TRBV29-1|TRBJ1-1
SVEEGRYTEAF
>TRBV11-1|TRBJ1-1
ASRREMNTEAF
>TRBV28|TRBJ1-5
ASSVTVGQPQH
>TRBV11-3|TRBJ2-1
ASSLADSYNEQF
>TRBV6-7|TRBJ2-7
ASSYPVLAGAYEQY
>TRBV19|TRBJ2-3
ASSFGTSGRGLPDTQY
>TRBV4-1|TRBJ2-1
ASSQGWGIDYNEQF
>TRBV10-3|TRBJ1-2
AISETTGPGGYT
>TRBV5-6|TRBJ2-3
ASSFRLISTDTQY
>TRBV27|TRBJ2-1
ASSLPSAGYNEQF
>TRBV28|TRBJ2-7
ASSSKNNLLREQY
>TRBV19|TRBJ2-6
ASHPGLAGTGANVLT
>TRBV28|TRBJ2-7
ASSFSLGATGKHEQY
>TRBV6-1|TRBJ2-3
ASTSSGNTDTQY
>TRBV6-6|TRBJ1-5
ASSFRDRDGQPQH
>TRBV5-3|TRBJ2-2
ARSFSRDRVDTGELF
>TRBV19|TRBJ1-5
ASMGTQNQPQH
>TRBV4-1|TRBJ1-4
ASSQSGHLNEKLF
>TRBV5-1|TRBJ2-2
ASSLETGNTGELF
>TRBV5-1|TRBJ2-1
ASSLVGTSFNEQF
>TRBV20-1|TRBJ1-1
SLAGTEAF
>TRBV2|TRBJ1-1
ASSGEVNTEAF
>TRBV7-6|TRBJ2-5
ASSRSPTGALETQY
>TRBV28|TRBJ2-7
ASSSLAGDSYEQY
>TRBV9|TRBJ2-2
ASSVDGAGTGELF
>TRBV6-1|TRBJ2-7
ASSDSGAAYEQY
>TRBV6-5|TRBJ2-7
ASRPDRGSHEQY
>TRBV19|TRBJ1-5
ASSITDQPQH
>TRBV7-9|TRBJ2-7
ASSLGGAGGSYEQY
>TRBV9|TRBJ1-4
ASSAQLTNEKLF
>TRBV10-3|TRBJ2-1
AIRGGTNNEQF
>TRBV5-8|TRBJ2-1
ASSAGLAPNNEQF
>TRBV28|TRBJ2-5
ASSRTGLTGDSQY
>TRBV27|TRBJ2-7
ASSSPGQAIYEQY
>TRBV7-9|TRBJ2-1
ASSVGGSSYNEQF
>TRBV19|TRBJ2-3
ASSIGLAGVRADTQY
>TRBV19|TRBJ2-3
ASSDQHRGRTDTQY
>TRBV19|TRBJ2-7
ASSSAGGEQY
>TRBV4-3|TRBJ1-2
ASSGHAQLYYGYT
>TRBV18|TRBJ2-7
ASSPDRLDSYEQY
>TRBV28|TRBJ2-7
ASSLESGRAQQY
>TRBV9|TRBJ2-5
ASSSLVGERETQY
>TRBV10-1|TRBJ2-1
ASSGTGQGGYNEQF
>TRBV19|TRBJ1-4
ASSIVPMDATNEKLF
>TRBV6-6|TRBJ2-7
ASSAAQDDGEQY
>TRBV5-1|TRBJ2-1
ASSADRVFNEQF
>TRBV5-6|TRBJ2-1
ASSVGLAVYNEQF
>TRBV7-2|TRBJ1-4
ASSTGTVNEKLF
>TRBV25-1|TRBJ2-1
ASSESGTSGRYEQF
>TRBV6-5|NA
ASSPGTASSYEQY
>TRBV19|TRBJ2-2
ASSTTSAPGTGELF
>TRBV10-3|TRBJ1-2
AISESPGQYSGYT
>TRBV7-8|TRBJ1-1
ASSLFRGAEAF
>TRBV7-9|TRBJ1-2
ASSLGNRDLGYT
>TRBV28|TRBJ2-3
ASRPSRAGTDTQY